The entry below gives a single TCR beta chain sequence along with its context. As yet, its antigen is unknown. The sample comes from a study of shared clonotypes between healthy human individuals. Study-wide results and limits: Lower generation probabilities were found for non-shared clonotypes than for those shared by all four donors.

V lost 5 bases, J lost 5 bases, and 14 bases stayed unmatched. The length of the CDR3 is 16 residues. Germline V gene lookup returns CDR1 SGHVS and CDR2 FNYEAQ. Repertoires were generated with immunoSEQ multiplex PCR, while TCRdb's copy carries only in-frame clones and drops some. The data contain approximately 2,000,000 clones, around 93% of them singletons. The sample was naive CD4+ T cells from PBMCs. Subset specified: CD45RA+ positively selected. The receptor comes from a man aged 18 to 29 in good health. Some clones in this sample may be carry-over from other donors' samples. This chain uses TRBV7-6 with TRBJ2-5, with 7 positions matching TRBD2. As DNA, the CDR3 is TGTGCCAGCAGCCCGGACCCCGGGGGGTCATGGGAGACCCAGTACTTC. Translation gives CASSPDPGGSWETQYF.